The subject of this entry is one T cell receptor (beta chain). The sample originates from a study of blood T cell repertoires in COVID-19. Study processing details: Amplifying reference gene primers gave estimates of nucleated cell counts. TCRdb's table, derived via immunoSEQ multiplex PCR, lists solely in-frame clones and lacks some. V and J calls and clone size come straight from that table; D and trimming were deduced from the DNA. The sample holds tens of thousands of clones, over 80% seen once. The CDR3 consists of 16 residues. CDR1 LGHNA and CDR2 YSLEER come from the germline V gene. The J segment lost 12 bases and the V segment lost 2 bases, leaving 18 bases of the junction unmatched.

The source of this sequence is a human donor in a cohort sampled during active COVID-19. The specimen sequenced was peripheral blood. This chain connects TRBV4-3 to TRBJ1-2; TRBD1 matches at 7 bases. This CDR3 reads CASSQPTGVEKGFHTF. As DNA, the CDR3 is TGCGCCAGCAGCCAACCAACAGGGGTCGAAAAGGGGTTCCACACCTTC.